This T cell receptor (beta chain) was captured by sequencing in a study of T cells in Graves' hyperthyroidism and ophthalmopathy. What was amplified from RNA transcripts were TCR beta CDR3 regions. TCR CDR3 regions were first amplified by RT-PCR with HTBI primers. TCRdb re-derived calls from the multiplex PCR reads in MiXCR, one entry per CDR3 protein. Of 610,000 or so distinct CDR3 sequences listed, just over 45% were seen once; the top ten hold about 8%. CDR3 length equals 15 residues. Germline V gene sequence: CDR1 SNHLY, CDR2 FYNNEI. The V and J ends lost 6 bases and 2 bases, in that order; junction bases with no gene match: 8.

The specimen was peripheral blood or thyroid tissue (not recorded which). V is TRBV2 and J is TRBJ1-2; 8 nucleotides align to TRBD1. The source is a woman between 18 and 29 years old with Graves' hyperthyroidism. The CDR3 here is CASSVDRGSNYGYTF. DNA of the CDR3: TGTGCCAGCAGCGTTGACAGGGGAAGCAACTATGGCTACACCTTC.